This T cell receptor (beta chain) was sequenced during a study of cytomegalovirus exposure and HLA in healthy donors. Looking at the study overall: The same platform as the approximately 640 first-cohort repertoires was used for the 130 or so validation repertoires, a later analysis reported.

Comments on this clone: Its target is not known.

General study results and limits: Cytomegalovirus status was reportedly diagnosed by the classifier with high specificity and sensitivity. In vitro data verified a few CMV-associated chains as specific for CMV antigens.

The germline V gene encodes CDR1 MGHDK and CDR2 SYGVNS. Trimming pared 1 base from V and 5 bases from J, leaving 14 bases between. CDR3 length: 15 residues. Data came from immunoSEQ multiplex PCR; TCRdb stores just in-frame clones and leaves some out. Counted here are about 240,000 clones, approximately 86% occurring once; the ten biggest clones make up around 1.2%. The specimen sequenced was PBMCs. The TCR sequence derives from a woman aged 30 to 39 in good health and CMV-seropositive. The chain has TRBV25-1 and TRBJ2-5, with D hard to call. The CDR3 loop is CASSESALVGETQYF. For the CDR3, the DNA is TGTGCCAGCAGTGAATCCGCTCTAGTCGGGGAGACCCAGTACTTC.